The sequence of this T cell receptor (beta chain) was determined in a study of sequential checkpoint blockade in melanoma. Overall study: Each arm's sequence ended with maintenance nivolumab. Around 21 patients had tumor biopsies before treatment and at week 13. Under 95 pretreatment tumor DNA samples were TCRβ immunosequenced.

Remarks on this clone: The antigen is undetermined.

Stated treatment: randomized to nivolumab then ipilimumab (arm A) or the reverse (arm B). Produced via immunoSEQ multiplex PCR; TCRdb's table is partial and in-frame only. The sample contains approximately 5,100 clones, approximately 35% of which appear only once. Notes on the study in general: PD-L1 staining and CD8+ counts, not mutational load, tracked tumor T-cell clonality.

The clonotype comes from a human donor with melanoma. The source was tumor tissue (inferred from file names), collected from a patient given nivolumab and ipilimumab in sequence.

The DNA of the CDR3 is TGTGCCTGGTCCAACCCCCGGACAGGGGAGATCCGTTCTGCTAACTATGGCTACACCTTC. Residues: CAWSNPRTGEIRSANYGYTF. The genes are TRBV30 and TRBJ1-2; 9 nucleotides line up with TRBD1. The trim removed 5 bases at V and 0 bases at J, leaving 22 bases unmatched. Germline V gene data show CDR1 as GTSNPN and CDR2 as SVGIG (reference sequence). This CDR3 is 20 amino acids long. The full variable domain, its missing parts supplied by reference TRBV30 and TRBJ1-2, is SQTIHQWPATLVQPVGSPLSLECTVEGTSNPNLYWYRQAAGRGLQLLFYSVGIGQISSEVPQNLSASRPQDRQFILSSKKLLLSDSGFYLCAWSNPRTGEIRSANYGYTFGSGTRLTVV.